This is a list of T cell receptor beta chains from one sample in a study of long-term antiretroviral therapy in people with HIV. TCRdb keeps only in-frame clones here, not all; method: immunoSEQ multiplex PCR. There are roughly 16,000 clones in the sample; 70% to 90% occur only once, and roughly 5% lies in the top ten. The starting material was unsorted PBMCs, obtained 0.5 years after starting antiretroviral therapy. These receptors were collected from a woman aged 35 to 49 with HIV. The CDR3 runs from the conserved cysteine through the conserved F or W. A D gene is named only where the DNA matches it firmly. Where a row states a size, it is once, few, many or the class of an expanded clone; other rows omit it.

NA	TRBJ2-5	TRBV2	TRBD1	CASSEFMAQTGGETQYF	TGTGCCAGCAGTGAATTTATGGCCCAGACAGGGGGAGAGACCCAGTACTTC
NA	TRBJ1-3	TRBV6-1	NA	CASSGGGGALGNTIYF	TGTGCCAGCAGTGGTGGAGGAGGCGCTCTGGGAAACACCATATATTTT
NA	TRBJ2-1	TRBV5-1	NA	CASSPRQDGEQFF	TGCGCCAGCAGCCCGAGACAGGACGGTGAGCAGTTCTTC
NA	TRBJ1-1	TRBV29-1	TRBD1	CSVEGEQGAGTEAFF	TGCAGCGTTGAAGGTGAACAGGGGGCGGGGACTGAAGCTTTCTTT
NA	TRBJ2-3	TRBV14	TRBD2	CASSPRAGSSTDTQYF	TGTGCCAGCAGCCCACGAGCGGGATCATCGACAGATACGCAGTATTTT
NA	TRBJ2-1	TRBV5-4	TRBD2	CASSLLSGRASNEQFF	TGTGCCAGCAGCCTCCTAAGCGGGAGGGCCTCTAATGAGCAGTTCTTC
once	TRBJ2-5	TRBV6-5	TRBD2	CASKLADDQETQYF	TGTGCCAGCAAACTAGCGGACGACCAAGAGACCCAGTACTTC
once	TRBJ1-2	TRBV5-4	TRBD1	CASSDRDQFNYGYTF	TGTGCCAGCAGCGACAGGGACCAATTTAACTATGGCTACACCTTC
NA	TRBJ2-2	TRBV25-1	NA	CASSEGPYTGELFF	TGTGCCAGCAGTGAAGGTCCCTACACCGGGGAGCTGTTTTTT
NA	TRBJ2-7	TRBV18	TRBD2	CASSPGTTAYEQYF	TGTGCCAGCTCACCAGGGACTACTGCATACGAGCAGTACTTC
NA	TRBJ2-1	TRBV5-1	TRBD2	CASSLGLAGGGDSYNEQFF	TGCGCCAGCAGCTTGGGACTAGCGGGAGGAGGGGACTCCTACAATGAGCAGTTCTTC
once	TRBJ2-2	TRBV15	NA	CATSRVDITGELFF	TGTGCCACCAGCAGAGTGGACATCACCGGGGAGCTGTTTTTT
NA	TRBJ2-1	TRBV4-3	NA	CASSQDRGAAYNEQFF	TGCGCCAGCAGCCAAGATCGGGGCGCGGCCTACAATGAGCAGTTCTTC
few	TRBJ1-2	TRBV5-1	NA	CASSLESGPYTF	TGCGCCAGCAGCTTGGAGTCAGGGCCCTACACCTTC
NA	TRBJ1-1	TRBV11-2	TRBD1	CASSPGTGPMNTEAFF	TGTGCCAGCAGCCCTGGGACAGGACCTATGAACACTGAAGCTTTCTTT
once	TRBJ1-1	TRBV11-3	NA	CASSLDGREGNTEAFF	TGTGCCAGCAGCTTAGATGGAAGGGAAGGGAACACTGAAGCTTTCTTT
NA	TRBJ1-5	TRBV5-6	NA	CASSLGGAAYSNQPQHF	TGTGCCAGCAGCTTGGGGGGGGCAGCTTATAGCAATCAGCCCCAGCATTTT
NA	TRBJ2-5	TRBV7-9	TRBD2	CASSFDLAGVKQETQYF	TGTGCCAGCAGCTTTGATCTAGCGGGAGTGAAACAAGAGACCCAGTACTTC
NA	TRBJ2-7	TRBV29-1	TRBD2	CSVRLAERGYEQYF	TGCAGCGTTAGACTAGCGGAACGGGGATACGAGCAGTACTTC
NA	TRBJ2-1	TRBV27	NA	CASSSRRTNEQFF	TGTGCCAGCAGTTCCCGGAGGACAAATGAGCAGTTCTTC
NA	TRBJ1-2	TRBV19	TRBD1	CASSDRGSNYGYTF	TGTGCCAGTAGTGACAGGGGCTCTAACTATGGCTACACCTTC
NA	TRBJ2-3	TRBV2	NA	CASSEQGTDTQYF	TGTGCCAGCAGTGAACAGGGCACAGATACGCAGTATTTT
NA	TRBJ2-1	TRBV6-5	TRBD2	CASSYLIAGGNNEQFF	TGTGCCAGCAGCTACCTTATAGCGGGAGGGAACAATGAGCAGTTCTTC
NA	TRBJ2-5	TRBV5-4	NA	CASSLEGQPRETQYF	TGTGCCAGCAGCTTGGAAGGTCAGCCAAGGGAGACCCAGTACTTC
NA	TRBJ2-7	TRBV7-2	TRBD1	CASSSGTEPYEQYF	TGTGCCAGCAGTTCCGGGACAGAGCCCTACGAGCAGTACTTC
NA	TRBJ2-1	TRBV2	TRBD1	CASKRVQGSYYNEQFF	TGTGCCAGCAAACGGGTACAGGGGAGCTACTACAATGAGCAGTTCTTC
NA	TRBJ1-5	TRBV5-5	TRBD1	CASSKAGGTGTVNQPQHF	TGTGCCAGCAGCAAGGCCGGGGGAACCGGGACAGTTAATCAGCCCCAGCATTTT
NA	TRBJ2-6	TRBV4-1	TRBD1	CASSQWTGKGGANVLTF	TGCGCCAGCAGCCAGTGGACAGGGAAAGGTGGGGCCAACGTCCTGACTTTC
NA	TRBJ1-1	TRBV28	NA	CASSPLEGTDSISRREAFF	TGTGCCAGCAGTCCCCTTGAGGGAACGGATTCGATCAGCCGCCGTGAAGCTTTCTTT
once	TRBJ2-2	TRBV7-2	TRBD1	CASKPGQGLFGELFF	TGTGCCAGCAAGCCGGGACAGGGCCTATTCGGGGAGCTGTTTTTT
NA	TRBJ2-7	TRBV6-6	TRBD2	CASSSTSGRVYEQYF	TGTGCCAGCAGTTCCACTAGCGGGAGGGTCTACGAGCAGTACTTC
NA	TRBJ2-7	TRBV7-2	NA	CASSFAYEQYF	TGTGCCAGCAGCTTTGCCTACGAGCAGTACTTC
NA	TRBJ2-2	TRBV9	NA	CASSVAGSGTGELFF	TGTGCCAGCAGCGTGGCCGGGAGCGGAACCGGGGAGCTGTTTTTT
NA	TRBJ2-5	TRBV10-3	NA	CAASGGETQYF	TGTGCCGCCTCAGGGGGGGAGACCCAGTACTTC
NA	TRBJ2-2	TRBV11-1	NA	CASSLRGGTNTGELFF	TGTGCCAGCAGCTTAAGGGGCGGGACGAACACCGGGGAGCTGTTTTTT
NA	TRBJ1-1	TRBV29-1	TRBD1	CSVVGSGQYPEAFF	TGCAGCGTTGTAGGTTCGGGACAGTATCCTGAAGCTTTCTTT
NA	TRBJ2-7	TRBV28	TRBD1	CASSTTGIYEQYF	TGTGCCAGCAGCACGACAGGGATCTACGAGCAGTACTTC
NA	TRBJ2-2	TRBV28	NA	CASSLRTGELFF	TGTGCCAGCAGTTTGAGGACCGGGGAGCTGTTTTTT
NA	TRBJ2-1	TRBV29-1	NA	CSVPGLGYNEQFF	TGCAGCGTGCCGGGACTCGGTTACAATGAGCAGTTCTTC
NA	TRBJ2-1	TRBV29-1	NA	CSVEEDGPNEQFF	TGCAGCGTTGAAGAGGACGGACCGAATGAGCAGTTCTTC
NA	TRBJ2-2	TRBV6-5	NA	CASRIRENTGELFF	TGTGCCAGCAGGATTAGGGAAAACACCGGGGAGCTGTTTTTT
NA	TRBJ2-2	TRBV11-3	NA	CASSLGGAPGTGELFF	TGTGCCAGCAGCTTAGGGGGAGCCCCGGGCACCGGGGAGCTGTTTTTT
NA	TRBJ2-3	TRBV7-3	TRBD1	CASSLNRGTGGNPDTQYF	TGTGCCAGCAGCCTTAACCGGGGGACAGGGGGCAACCCAGATACGCAGTATTTT
NA	TRBJ2-5	TRBV2	NA	CASSGPREETQYF	TGTGCCAGCAGTGGACCTAGGGAAGAGACCCAGTACTTC
NA	TRBJ2-5	TRBV7-8	NA	CASSLAEVLEETQYF	TGTGCCAGCAGCTTAGCGGAGGTATTGGAAGAGACCCAGTACTTC
NA	TRBJ2-5	TRBV6-6	TRBD2	CASSYSTSGTQETQYF	TGTGCCAGCAGTTACTCGACTAGCGGGACTCAAGAGACCCAGTACTTC
NA	TRBJ1-4	TRBV6-5	TRBD1	CATSTTGQLNEKLFF	TGTGCCACTTCTACGACGGGACAGCTTAATGAAAAACTGTTTTTT
NA	TRBJ2-3	TRBV19	TRBD2	CASSMLAGGLGDTQYF	TGTGCCAGTAGTATGCTAGCGGGAGGGCTTGGAGATACGCAGTATTTT
NA	TRBJ1-1	TRBV5-5	NA	CASSLDTNTEAFF	TGTGCCAGCAGCTTGGACACGAACACTGAAGCTTTCTTT
NA	TRBJ2-7	TRBV9	TRBD2	CASSVEGRLAPFSYEQYF	TGTGCCAGCAGCGTAGAAGGGCGACTAGCCCCATTTTCCTACGAGCAGTACTTC
NA	TRBJ2-1	TRBV7-9	TRBD1	CASSLGPGQMTMKQFF	TGTGCCAGCAGCCTCGGACCGGGACAGATGACAATGAAGCAGTTCTTC
NA	TRBJ1-3	TRBV2	NA	CASRQQEGAGNTIYF	TGTGCCAGCAGGCAGCAAGAGGGTGCTGGAAACACCATATATTTT
NA	TRBJ1-2	TRBV19	NA	CASRWAENYGYTF	TGTGCCAGTAGGTGGGCAGAGAACTATGGCTACACCTTC